What follows are 17 T cell receptor beta chains derived from one specimen sequenced in a study of T cell changes during pregnancy in multiple sclerosis. Method: immunoSEQ multiplex PCR; TCRdb's copy keeps in-frame clones and lacks some. Of roughly 40,000 clones in the sample, approximately 91% are singletons; the top ten hold approximately 0.7%. Sequencing used CD4+ T cells from peripheral blood mononuclear cells, obtained before pregnancy. The origin of the receptors is a female donor with multiple sclerosis, enrolled in a pregnancy study.

For this clone: The germline gene is not matched at one end of the junction; a read error may be the cause. The chain is built from TRBV18 and TRBJ1-2, with a weak D call TRBD1 (5 bases). CDR3 length equals 13 residues. In germline, CDR1 is KGHSH, CDR2 LQKENI. Here the CDR3 DNA reads TGTGCCAGCTCACCACAGACGGAGACAGTACCTGAATTC. It translates to CASSPQTETVPEF.

The chain is built from TRBV7-3 and TRBJ2-7; weak D call: TRBD2 (5 bases). Germline CDR1 reads SGHTA; CDR2 reads FQGTGA. Trimming stripped 8 bases from V and 2 bases from J, with 13 bases between. The CDR3 spans 13 residues. The CDR3 coding sequence is TGTGCCAGCCGGCCGGGAAATACCTACGAGCAGTACTTC. Translation: CASRPGNTYEQYF. Complete variable domain (other parts from reference TRBV7-3 and TRBJ2-7): GAGVSQTPSNKVTEKGKYVELRCDPISGHTALYWYRQSLGQGPEFLIYFQGTGAADDSGLPNDRFFAVRPEGSVSTLKIQRTERGDSAVYLCASRPGNTYEQYFGPGTRLTVT.

The chain recombines TRBV6-5 with TRBJ1-4, with a tentative D call TRBD1 (6 bases). Trimming pared 4 bases from V and 4 bases from J, leaving 13 bases between. The CDR3 runs to 15 residues. Per germline, CDR1 MNHEY and CDR2 SVGAGI. The CDR3 reads CASSSVQGRNEKLFF. CDR3 in DNA: TGTGCCAGCAGTTCCGTGCAGGGGCGTAATGAAAAACTGTTTTTT.

The chain is built from TRBV19 and TRBJ1-2; D gene ambiguous. This CDR3 contains 14 residues. Germline CDR1 LNHDA, CDR2 SQIVND (reference sequence). Trimming took 4 bases from V and 7 from J, leaving 16 bases between them. The CDR3 sequence: CASSTVFSTGGYTF. CDR3 coding DNA: TGTGCCAGTAGTACCGTGTTCTCTACGGGTGGCTACACCTTC.

The chain uses TRBV7-2 and TRBJ2-3; 10 bases match TRBD2. The CDR3 runs 16 residues. The V gene's germline CDR1 is SGHTA and CDR2 FQGNSA. With V trimmed by 8 bases and J by 4 bases, 12 bases remained unmatched. CDR3 sequence (DNA): TGTGCCAGCTCCGACCCCGGGACTAGCGCGGCAGATACGCAGTATTTT. Translating gives CASSDPGTSAADTQYF.

The table lists this clone with a count of one. This chain connects TRBV6-5 to TRBJ1-6; tentative D call: TRBD1 (5 bases). The germline V gene encodes CDR1 MNHEY and CDR2 SVGAGI. The CDR3 runs 15 residues. With 6 bases removed from V and 8 bases from J, the gap between germline ends came to 17 bases. CDR3 loop: CASRVRQRRHSPLHF. DNA of the CDR3: TGTGCCAGCAGAGTTCGACAGAGAAGGCATTCACCCCTCCACTTT.

The chain recombines TRBV7-8 with TRBJ1-4; 10 bases align to TRBD1. The trim removed 2 bases at V and 4 bases at J, leaving 7 bases unmatched. The CDR3 has 17 amino acids. Germline CDR1 is SGHVS and CDR2 is FQNEAQ. CDR3 sequence (DNA): TGTGCCAGCAGCTTAAGGGACAGGGGTTCCTATAATGAAAAACTGTTTTTT. Translated: CASSLRDRGSYNEKLFF.

The chain joins TRBV6-5 to TRBJ2-3; 8 bases fit TRBD2. The CDR3 contains 16 residues. The V gene's germline CDR1 is MNHEY and CDR2 SVGAGI. V lost 2 bases to trimming and J lost 4 bases; unmatched junction nucleotides: 8. The CDR3 bases are TGTGCCAGCAGTTACCTGAAAGCGGGGGCCTCAGATACGCAGTATTTT. Its translation is CASSYLKAGASDTQYF.

This chain connects TRBV7-9 to TRBJ2-5, with TRBD2 matching over 8 bases. The germline V gene encodes CDR1 SEHNR and CDR2 FQNEAQ (reference sequence). The CDR3 contains 14 residues. The junction had 7 bases not matched to a gene; V was cut back by 6 bases and J by 4 bases. CDR3 nucleotide sequence: TGTGCCAGCAGTTTCCGGGGGGGTGGAGAGACCCAGTACTTC. This encodes CASSFRGGGETQYF.

The gene calls are TRBV6-1 and TRBJ1-2; D remains ambiguous. V was shortened by 5 bases and J by 2 bases, with 15 bases between the two germline ends. Per the germline V gene, CDR1 is MNHNS and CDR2 is SASEGT. This CDR3 is built from 15 residues. This CDR3 is CASSQPQSRNYGYTF. The CDR3 DNA is TGTGCCAGCAGTCAACCTCAGTCCCGAAACTATGGCTACACCTTC.

The chain combines TRBV27 with TRBJ1-5; TRBD1 is a possible D gene (5 bases). The CDR3 extends over 17 amino acids. Per germline, CDR1 MNHEY and CDR2 SMNVEV (reference sequence). V lost 2 bases, J lost 3 bases, and 17 bases lay in between. In DNA form, the CDR3 reads TGTGCCAGCAGTTTAAATTTCGGGGGAGGTCTCAATCAGCCCCAGCATTTT. This gives the protein CASSLNFGGGLNQPQHF.

The rearrangement links TRBV5-6 to TRBJ2-5, with 10 positions matching TRBD1. The germline V gene has CDR1 SGHDT and CDR2 YYEEEE. The CDR3 contains 16 residues. The J segment lost 5 bases and the V segment lost 3 bases, leaving 10 bases of the junction unmatched. The CDR3 loop is CASSYKRTGGWETQYF. The CDR3 bases are TGTGCCAGCAGCTATAAGAGGACAGGGGGGTGGGAGACCCAGTACTTC.

This clone was seen once. Here the CDR3 reads CASSQDRSRETQYF. In DNA form, the CDR3 reads TGCGCCAGCAGCCAAGATCGGAGTAGGGAGACCCAGTACTTC. This sequence joins TRBV4-1 and TRBJ2-5; D is ambiguous. Germline values: CDR1 MGHRA, CDR2 YSYEKL. The CDR3 has 14 amino acids. V was clipped by 0 bases and J by 5 bases, with 10 bases between them.

The J gene is TRBJ1-2, the V gene TRBV6-1; 7 nucleotides align to TRBD1. This CDR3 comprises 14 residues. From germline, CDR1 is MNHNS and CDR2 SASEGT. After removal of 3 bases from V and 4 bases from J, the junction contained 5 bases not matched to a gene. Here the CDR3 DNA reads TGTGCCAGCAGTGATTCGACAGGGAGCTATGGCTACACCTTC. This gives the protein CASSDSTGSYGYTF.

The rearrangement uses TRBV11-2 and TRBJ2-1, with D possibly matching TRBD1 (6 bases). Germline V gives CDR1 SGHAT, CDR2 FQNNGV. The CDR3 sequence is 16 residues long. V lost 0 bases and J 3 bases, leaving 12 bases between the germline ends. The CDR3 protein is CASSLEYTGYYNEQFF. Here the CDR3 DNA reads TGTGCCAGCAGCTTAGAATACACAGGGTACTACAATGAGCAGTTCTTC.

The genes are TRBV25-1 and TRBJ1-2; tentatively, D is TRBD1 (6 bases). CDR3 length: 14 residues. Germline values: CDR1 MGHDK, CDR2 SYGVNS. Trimming took 2 bases from V and 2 from J, leaving 9 bases between them. The DNA of the CDR3 is TGTGCCAGCAGTGAACTCCAGGGGAACTATGGCTACACCTTC. It specifies CASSELQGNYGYTF.

J is TRBJ1-2 and V is TRBV7-8; TRBD1 matches 8 bases. Germline loops: CDR1 SGHVS, CDR2 FQNEAQ. V gave up 2 bases and J gave up 3 bases; unmatched junction bases: 11. The length of the CDR3 is 17 residues. The CDR3 loop reads CASSLTAGTGDYYGYTF. CDR3 DNA: TGTGCCAGCAGCTTAACAGCCGGGACAGGAGACTACTATGGCTACACCTTC.